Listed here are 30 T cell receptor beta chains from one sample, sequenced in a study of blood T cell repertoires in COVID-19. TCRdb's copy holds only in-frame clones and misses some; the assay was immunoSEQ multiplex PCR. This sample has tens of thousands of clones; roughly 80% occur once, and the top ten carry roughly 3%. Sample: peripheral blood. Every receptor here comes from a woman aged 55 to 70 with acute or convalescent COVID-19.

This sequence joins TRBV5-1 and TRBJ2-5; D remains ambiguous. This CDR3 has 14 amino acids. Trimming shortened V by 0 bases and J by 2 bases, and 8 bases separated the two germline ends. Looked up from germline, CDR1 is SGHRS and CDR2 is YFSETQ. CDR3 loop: CASSLDSQQETQYF. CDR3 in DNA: TGCGCCAGCAGCTTGGACTCGCAACAAGAGACCCAGTACTTC. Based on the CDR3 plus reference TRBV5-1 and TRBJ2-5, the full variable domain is KAGVTQTPRYLIKTRGQQVTLSCSPISGHRSVSWYQQTPGQGLQFLFEYFSETQRNKGNFPGRFSGRQFSNSRSEMNVSTLELGDSALYLCASSLDSQQETQYFGPGTRLLVL.

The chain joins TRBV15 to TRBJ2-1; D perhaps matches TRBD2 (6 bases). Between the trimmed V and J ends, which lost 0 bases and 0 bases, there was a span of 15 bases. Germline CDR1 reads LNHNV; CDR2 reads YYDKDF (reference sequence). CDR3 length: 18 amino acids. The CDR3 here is CATSREAGRHRSYNEQFF. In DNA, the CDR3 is TGTGCCACCAGCAGAGAGGCTGGGAGGCATCGCTCCTACAATGAGCAGTTCTTC. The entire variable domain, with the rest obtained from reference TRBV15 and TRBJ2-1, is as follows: DAMVIQNPRYQVTQFGKPVTLSCSQTLNHNVMYWYQQKSSQAPKLLFHYYDKDFNNEADTPDNFQSRRPNTSFCFLDIRSPGLGDTAMYLCATSREAGRHRSYNEQFFGPGTRLTVL.

The CDR3 region is CASSSTGPNYGYTF. The DNA for the CDR3 is TGTGCCAGCAGTTCGACAGGGCCTAACTATGGCTACACCTTC. The chain carries TRBV28 and TRBJ1-2, with 7 bases fitting TRBD1. J lost 0 bases, V lost 4 bases, and 2 bases had no gene match. Germline CDR1 reads MDHEN; CDR2 reads SYDVKM. There are 14 residues in the CDR3.

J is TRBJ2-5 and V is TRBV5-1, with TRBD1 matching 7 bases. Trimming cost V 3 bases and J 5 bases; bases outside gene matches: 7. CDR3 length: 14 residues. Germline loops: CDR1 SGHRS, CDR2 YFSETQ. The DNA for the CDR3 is TGCGCCAGCAGCTATGGGACAGTCCCGGAGACCCAGTACTTC. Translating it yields CASSYGTVPETQYF. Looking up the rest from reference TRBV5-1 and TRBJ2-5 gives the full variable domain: KAGVTQTPRYLIKTRGQQVTLSCSPISGHRSVSWYQQTPGQGLQFLFEYFSETQRNKGNFPGRFSGRQFSNSRSEMNVSTLELGDSALYLCASSYGTVPETQYFGPGTRLLVL.

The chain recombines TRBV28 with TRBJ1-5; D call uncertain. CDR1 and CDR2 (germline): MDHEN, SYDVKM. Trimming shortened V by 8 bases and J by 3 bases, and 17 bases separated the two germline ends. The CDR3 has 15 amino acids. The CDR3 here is CASLRGSVNNQPQHF. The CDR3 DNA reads TGTGCCAGCCTACGTGGTTCGGTGAACAATCAGCCCCAGCATTTT.

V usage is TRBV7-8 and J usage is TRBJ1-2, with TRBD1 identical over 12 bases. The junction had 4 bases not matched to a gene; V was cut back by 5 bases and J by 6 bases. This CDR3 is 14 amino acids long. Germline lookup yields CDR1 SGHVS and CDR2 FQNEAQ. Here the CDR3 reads CASSAGTGGNGYTF. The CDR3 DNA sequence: TGTGCCAGCAGCGCCGGGACAGGGGGCAATGGCTACACCTTC.

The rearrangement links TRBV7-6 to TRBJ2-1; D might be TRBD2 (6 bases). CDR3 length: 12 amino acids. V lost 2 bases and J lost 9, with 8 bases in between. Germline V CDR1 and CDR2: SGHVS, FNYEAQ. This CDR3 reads CASSLKAGEQFF. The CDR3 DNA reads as TGTGCCAGCAGCTTAAAAGCGGGTGAGCAGTTCTTC.

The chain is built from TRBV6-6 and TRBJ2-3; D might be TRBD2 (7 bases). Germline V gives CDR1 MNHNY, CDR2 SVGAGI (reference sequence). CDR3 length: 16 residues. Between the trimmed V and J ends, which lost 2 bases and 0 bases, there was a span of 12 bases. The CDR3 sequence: CASSYGGGQSTDTQYF. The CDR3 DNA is TGTGCCAGCAGTTACGGGGGGGGGCAGAGCACAGATACGCAGTATTTT.

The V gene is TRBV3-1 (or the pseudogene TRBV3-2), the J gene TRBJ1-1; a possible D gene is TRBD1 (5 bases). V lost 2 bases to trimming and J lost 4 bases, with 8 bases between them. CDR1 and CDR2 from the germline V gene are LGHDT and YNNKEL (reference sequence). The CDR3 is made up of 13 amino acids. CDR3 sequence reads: CASSQKGVTEAFF. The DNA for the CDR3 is TGTGCCAGCAGCCAAAAAGGGGTCACTGAAGCTTTCTTT.

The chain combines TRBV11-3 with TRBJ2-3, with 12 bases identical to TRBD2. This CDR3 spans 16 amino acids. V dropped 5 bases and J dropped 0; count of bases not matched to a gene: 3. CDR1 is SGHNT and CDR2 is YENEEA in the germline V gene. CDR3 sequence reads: CASSVGLAGSTDTQYF. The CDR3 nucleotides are TGTGCCAGCAGCGTCGGACTAGCGGGGAGCACAGATACGCAGTATTTT.

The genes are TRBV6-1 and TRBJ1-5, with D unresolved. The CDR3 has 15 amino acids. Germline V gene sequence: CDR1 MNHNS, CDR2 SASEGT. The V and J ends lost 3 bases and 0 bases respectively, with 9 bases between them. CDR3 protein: CASSDSDHSNQPQHF. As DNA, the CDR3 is TGTGCCAGCAGTGATTCAGATCATAGCAATCAGCCCCAGCATTTT.

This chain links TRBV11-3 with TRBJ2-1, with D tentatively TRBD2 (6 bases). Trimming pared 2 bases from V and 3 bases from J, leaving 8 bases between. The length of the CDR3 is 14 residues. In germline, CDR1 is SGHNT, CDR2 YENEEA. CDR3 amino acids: CASSLREDYNEQFF. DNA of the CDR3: TGTGCCAGCAGCTTAAGGGAGGACTACAATGAGCAGTTCTTC.

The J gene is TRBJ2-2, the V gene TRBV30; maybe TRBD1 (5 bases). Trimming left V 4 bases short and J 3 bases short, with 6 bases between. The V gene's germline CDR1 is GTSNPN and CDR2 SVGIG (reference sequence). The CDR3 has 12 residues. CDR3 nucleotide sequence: TGTGCCTGGACAGGGTACACCGGGGAGCTGTTTTTT. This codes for CAWTGYTGELFF.

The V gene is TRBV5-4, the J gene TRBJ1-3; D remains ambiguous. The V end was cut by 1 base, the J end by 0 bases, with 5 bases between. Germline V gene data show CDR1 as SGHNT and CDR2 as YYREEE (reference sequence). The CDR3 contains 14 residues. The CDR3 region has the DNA TGTGCCAGCAGCTTGAAGAGCTCTGGAAACACCATATATTTT. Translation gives CASSLKSSGNTIYF.

The CDR3 coding sequence is TGCGCCAGCAGCTTGGGGGCCCGGGTAGCGGGGAGCAATGAGCAGTTCTTC. Its protein is CASSLGARVAGSNEQFF. The rearrangement uses TRBV5-1 and TRBJ2-1, with 8 bases lining up with TRBD2. The V gene's germline CDR1 is SGHRS and CDR2 YFSETQ. This CDR3 has 17 residues. V dropped 0 bases and J dropped 6; count of bases not matched to a gene: 11.

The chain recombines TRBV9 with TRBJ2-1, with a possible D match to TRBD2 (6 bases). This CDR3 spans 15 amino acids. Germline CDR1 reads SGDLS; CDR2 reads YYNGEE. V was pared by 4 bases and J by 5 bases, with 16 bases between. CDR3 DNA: TGTGCCAGCAGCCCCCGACTAGGGTTACACAATGAGCAGTTCTTC. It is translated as CASSPRLGLHNEQFF.

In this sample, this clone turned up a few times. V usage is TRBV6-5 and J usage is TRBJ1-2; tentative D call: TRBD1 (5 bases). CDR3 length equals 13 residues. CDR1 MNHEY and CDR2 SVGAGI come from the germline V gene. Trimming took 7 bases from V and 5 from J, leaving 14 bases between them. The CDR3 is CASTRLEGYGYTF. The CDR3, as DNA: TGTGCCAGCACGAGGTTGGAGGGGTATGGCTACACCTTC.

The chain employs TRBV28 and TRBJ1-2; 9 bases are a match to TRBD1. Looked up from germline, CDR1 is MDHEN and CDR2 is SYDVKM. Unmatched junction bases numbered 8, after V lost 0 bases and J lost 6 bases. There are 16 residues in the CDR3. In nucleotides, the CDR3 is TGTGCCAGCAGTTTATGGACAGGGGGTGAGGTGAATGGCTACACCTTC. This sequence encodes CASSLWTGGEVNGYTF.

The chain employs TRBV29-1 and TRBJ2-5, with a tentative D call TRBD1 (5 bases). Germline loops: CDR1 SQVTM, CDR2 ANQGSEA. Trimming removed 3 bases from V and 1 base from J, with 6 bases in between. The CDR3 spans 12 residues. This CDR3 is CSVDRVQETQYF. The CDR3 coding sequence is TGCAGCGTTGACAGGGTCCAAGAGACCCAGTACTTC.

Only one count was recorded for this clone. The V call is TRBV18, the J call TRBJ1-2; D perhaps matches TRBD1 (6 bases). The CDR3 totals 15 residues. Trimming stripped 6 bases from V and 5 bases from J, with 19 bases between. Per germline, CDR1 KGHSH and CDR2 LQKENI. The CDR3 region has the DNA TGTGCCAGCTCCCCGACCGCCGGGGGGCGGTATGGCTACACCTTC. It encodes CASSPTAGGRYGYTF.

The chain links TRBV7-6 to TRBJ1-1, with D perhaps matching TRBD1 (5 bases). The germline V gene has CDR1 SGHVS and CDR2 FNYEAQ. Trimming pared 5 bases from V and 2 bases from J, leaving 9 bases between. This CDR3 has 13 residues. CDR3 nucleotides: TGTGCCAGCAGCCCGACAGATAACACTGAAGCTTTCTTT. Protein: CASSPTDNTEAFF.

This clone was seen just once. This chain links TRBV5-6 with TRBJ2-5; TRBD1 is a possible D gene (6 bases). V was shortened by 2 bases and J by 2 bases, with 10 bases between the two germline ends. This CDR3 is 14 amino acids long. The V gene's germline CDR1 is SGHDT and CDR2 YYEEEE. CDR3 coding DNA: TGTGCCAGCAGCTTAAGGGGGTCTCAAGAGACCCAGTACTTC. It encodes CASSLRGSQETQYF.

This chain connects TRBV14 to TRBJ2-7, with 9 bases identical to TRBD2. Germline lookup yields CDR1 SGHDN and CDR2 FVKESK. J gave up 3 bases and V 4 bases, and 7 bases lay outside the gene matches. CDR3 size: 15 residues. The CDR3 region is CASSLQAGGNYEQYF. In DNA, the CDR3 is TGTGCCAGCAGCCTACAAGCGGGAGGCAACTACGAGCAGTACTTC.

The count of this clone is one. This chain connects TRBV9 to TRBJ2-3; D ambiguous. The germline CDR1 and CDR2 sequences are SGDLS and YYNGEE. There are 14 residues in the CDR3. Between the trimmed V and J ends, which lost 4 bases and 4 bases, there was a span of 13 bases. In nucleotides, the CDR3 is TGTGCCAGCAGCCCCCGTAGCAGCCCAGATACGCAGTATTTT. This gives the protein CASSPRSSPDTQYF.

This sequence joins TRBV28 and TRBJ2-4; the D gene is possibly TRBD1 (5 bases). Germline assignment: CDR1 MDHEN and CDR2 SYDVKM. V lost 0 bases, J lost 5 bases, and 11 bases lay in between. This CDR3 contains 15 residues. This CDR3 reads CASSLWGPDQNIQYF. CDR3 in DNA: TGTGCCAGCAGTTTATGGGGGCCAGACCAAAACATTCAGTACTTC.

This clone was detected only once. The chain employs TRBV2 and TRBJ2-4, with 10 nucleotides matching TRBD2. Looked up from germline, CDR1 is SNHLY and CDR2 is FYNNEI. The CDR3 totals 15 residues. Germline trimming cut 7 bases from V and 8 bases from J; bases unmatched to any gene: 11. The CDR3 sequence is CASTKASGGADIQYF. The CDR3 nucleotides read TGTGCCAGCACCAAAGCAAGCGGGGGGGCGGACATTCAGTACTTC.

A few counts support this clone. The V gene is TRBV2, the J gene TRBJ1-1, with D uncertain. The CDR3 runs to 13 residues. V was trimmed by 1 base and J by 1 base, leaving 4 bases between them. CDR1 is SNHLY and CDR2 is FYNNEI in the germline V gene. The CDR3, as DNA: TGTGCCAGCAGTGAAGACAGGAACACTGAAGCTTTCTTT. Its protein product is CASSEDRNTEAFF.

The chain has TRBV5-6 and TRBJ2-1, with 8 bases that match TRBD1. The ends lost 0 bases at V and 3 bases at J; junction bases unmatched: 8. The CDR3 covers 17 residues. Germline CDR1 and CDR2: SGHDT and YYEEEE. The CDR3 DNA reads TGTGCCAGCAGCTTGGGGGGGACAGGATCCCTCTACAATGAGCAGTTCTTC. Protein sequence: CASSLGGTGSLYNEQFF.

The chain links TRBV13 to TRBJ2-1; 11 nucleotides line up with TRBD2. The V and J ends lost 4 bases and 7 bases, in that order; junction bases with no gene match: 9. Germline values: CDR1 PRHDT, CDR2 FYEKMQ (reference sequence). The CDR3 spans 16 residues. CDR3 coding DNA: TGTGCCAGCAGCTCCCCCCGGACTAGCGGGTCGAATGAGCAGTTCTTC. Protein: CASSSPRTSGSNEQFF. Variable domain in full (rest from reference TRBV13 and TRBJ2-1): AAGVIQSPRHLIKEKRETATLKCYPIPRHDTVYWYQQGPGQDPQFLISFYEKMQSDKGSIPDRFSAQQFSDYHSELNMSSLELGDSALYFCASSSPRTSGSNEQFFGPGTRLTVL.

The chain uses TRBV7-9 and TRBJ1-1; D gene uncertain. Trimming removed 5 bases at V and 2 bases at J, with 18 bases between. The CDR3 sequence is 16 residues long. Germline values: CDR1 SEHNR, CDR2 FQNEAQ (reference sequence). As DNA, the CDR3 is TGTGCCAGCAGCCCACTAGCAGAAAGAACCAACACTGAAGCTTTCTTT. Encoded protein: CASSPLAERTNTEAFF.